One and the same sample provided the 17 T cell receptor beta chains below, sequenced in a study of regulatory T cells in long-lasting Graves disease. Library construction for TCR beta used iRepertoire HTBI primers and Arm-PCR of CDR3 regions. TCRdb itself ran the multiplex PCR reads through MiXCR, one entry per CDR3 protein. This sample yields around 460,000 distinct CDR3 sequences, of which 14% are seen a single time; about a sixth belongs to the top ten. The time point is: newly diagnosed GD, antithyroid drugs for less than 3 months. PBMCs were the source of the RNA used for TCR sequencing. The sample was also reused in another study, on T cells in Graves' hyperthyroidism and ophthalmopathy.

The specimen was peripheral blood mononuclear cells (PBMCs), collected at new diagnosis, from a patient treated with antithyroid drugs. The source is a woman aged 50 to 65 with Graves disease.

This clonotype occurred once. V gene TRBV24-1 combines with J gene TRBJ1-4, with D unclear. The CDR3 totals 13 residues. Germline CDR1 KGHDR, CDR2 SFDVKD. Trimming removed 9 bases at V and 8 bases at J, with 15 bases between. The CDR3 nucleotides read TGTGCCACCGGAACGTCGAGCAGCGAAAAACTGTTTTTT. It specifies CATGTSSSEKLFF.

The sample holds many counts of this clonotype. The chain links TRBV3-1 to TRBJ1-2; TRBD1 is a possible D gene (6 bases). The CDR3 is 15 amino acids. V dropped 1 base and J dropped 7 bases, with 16 bases sitting between them. The germline V gene encodes CDR1 LGHDT and CDR2 YNNKEL (reference sequence). Here the CDR3 reads CASSQALTGRGGYTF. CDR3 DNA: TGTGCCAGCAGCCAAGCCTTAACAGGGAGGGGTGGCTACACCTTC.

In this sample, this clonotype turned up many times. CDR3 amino acids: CASSQDRWGPGQTYEQYF. The CDR3 nucleotides read TGTGCCAGCAGCCAAGACCGATGGGGGCCGGGACAGACCTACGAGCAGTACTTC. The chain has TRBV3-1 and TRBJ2-7, with 7 bases aligning to TRBD1. J gave up 2 bases and V 0 bases, and 13 bases lay outside the gene matches. Looked up from germline, CDR1 is LGHDT and CDR2 is YNNKEL (reference sequence). There are 18 residues in the CDR3.

This clonotype was seen repeatedly, ten times or more. A junction boundary mismatches the germline segment, possibly from a read error. The chain has TRBV7-2 and TRBJ2-5; 7 bases line up with TRBD1. Germline CDR1 and CDR2: SGHTA and FQGNSA. This CDR3 contains 17 residues. The CDR3 nucleotides are TGTGCCAGCAGCTTACGAGACAGGGCGATTTTTCAAGAGGCCCAGTACTTC. Translated: CASSLRDRAIFQEAQYF.

This clonotype has a count of ten or more. The chain has TRBV29-1 and TRBJ1-2; weak D call: TRBD1 (5 bases). Deletions cut 4 bases from V and 4 bases from J, with 10 bases between. The CDR3 is 12 amino acids. CDR1 SQVTM and CDR2 ANQGSEA come from the germline V gene. The DNA for the CDR3 is TGCAGCGTTGCAGGGACCCCCTATGGCTACACCTTC. Its translation is CSVAGTPYGYTF.

A remark on this clonotype: One junction end disagrees with the germline gene, perhaps due to a read error. This chain links TRBV20-1 with TRBJ2-3; possible D gene TRBD2, 5 bases. CDR1 is DFQATT and CDR2 is SNEGSKA in the germline V gene (reference sequence). CDR3 size: 14 residues. The CDR3 DNA sequence: TGCAGTGCTATCCAGCGCAGCGGCACAGATGCGCAGTATTTT. Translation: CSAIQRSGTDAQYF.

This clonotype was found a few times. The chain carries TRBV4-1 and TRBJ1-1; D unresolved. Germline CDR1 MGHRA, CDR2 YSYEKL. This CDR3 spans 15 amino acids. Trimming cost V 0 bases and J 0 bases, with 8 bases left between them. CDR3 nucleotide sequence: TGCGCCAGCAGCCAAGATAGTCGCCTGAACACTGAAGCTTTCTTT. This translates into CASSQDSRLNTEAFF.

The chain recombines TRBV28 with TRBJ2-5; D perhaps matches TRBD2 (5 bases). This CDR3 spans 12 amino acids. CDR1 is MDHEN and CDR2 is SYDVKM in the germline V gene. V was cut by 6 bases and J by 9 bases, with 14 bases left in between. CDR3 DNA: TGTGCCAGCAGCCCGCCGCCGGGGTCCCAGTACTTC. Amino acids: CASSPPPGSQYF.

Comment on this clonotype: The junction differs from germline at one of its ends, possibly a read error. The chain has TRBV9 and TRBJ1-4; D gene unclear. The CDR3 has 18 amino acids. Germline lookup yields CDR1 SGDLS and CDR2 YYNGEE. The CDR3 DNA sequence: TGTGCCGGCAGCGTAGGTCGGGGTTTCGGGCAAGATAATGAAAAACTGTTTTTT. Translated, it gives CAGSVGRGFGQDNEKLFF.

This clonotype appeared a few times. CDR3 in amino acids: CASSMQHQNTEAFF. The CDR3 DNA reads as TGTGCCAGTAGTATGCAGCACCAGAACACTGAAGCTTTCTTT. J is TRBJ1-1 and V is TRBV19, with no clear D. The germline CDR1 and CDR2 sequences are LNHDA and SQIVND (reference sequence). V lost 3 bases, J lost 1 base, and 9 bases lay in between. The CDR3 totals 14 residues.

The chain links TRBV4-2 to TRBJ2-7, with TRBD1 matching over 8 bases. Losses at the gene ends were 4 bases for V and 3 bases for J; bases not matched to a gene: 5. This CDR3 has 14 residues. Germline values: CDR1 LGHNA, CDR2 YNFKEQ. The CDR3 DNA is TGTGCCAGCAGCCTGGGACAGGCCCTCTACGAGCAGTACTTC. It is translated as CASSLGQALYEQYF.

There are many counts of this clonotype. This chain's CDR3 is CSARVAGGGETQYF. CDR3 nucleotides: TGCAGTGCTAGGGTAGCGGGAGGCGGAGAGACCCAGTACTTC. The chain joins TRBV20-1 to TRBJ2-5, with 10 bases that match TRBD2. Looked up from germline, CDR1 is DFQATT and CDR2 is SNEGSKA (reference sequence). With 3 bases clipped from V and 4 bases from J, the junction kept 5 bases outside the gene matches. The CDR3 sequence is 14 residues long.

The chain joins TRBV20-1 to TRBJ2-5; D remains unclear. With 6 bases removed from V and 1 base from J, the gap between germline ends came to 15 bases. The germline gives CDR1 DFQATT, CDR2 SNEGSKA (reference sequence). The CDR3 runs to 14 residues. The CDR3 coding sequence is TGCAGTGCCGTGAAGGTTACCCTCCAAGAGACCCAGTACTTC. Protein sequence: CSAVKVTLQETQYF.

This clonotype occurred many times. This sequence joins TRBV6-9 and TRBJ1-2, with TRBD1 matching 7 bases. The ends lost 3 bases at V and 4 bases at J; junction bases unmatched: 5. Germline assignment: CDR1 MNHGY and CDR2 SVAAGI. This CDR3 is 14 amino acids long. In nucleotides, the CDR3 is TGTGCCAGCAGTTACGAGGGACAGACCTATGGCTACACCTTC. Amino acids: CASSYEGQTYGYTF.

This clonotype was detected many times. The CDR3 coding sequence is TGCAGCGTTGTCGCTAGCGGAGGGATCAATGAGCAGTTCTTC. This gives the protein CSVVASGGINEQFF. The chain joins TRBV29-1 to TRBJ2-1; 7 bases are shared with TRBD2. The germline V gene has CDR1 SQVTM and CDR2 ANQGSEA. V was pared by 4 bases and J by 6 bases, with 9 bases of the junction left unmatched. The CDR3 covers 14 residues.

V usage is TRBV2 and J usage is TRBJ2-7, with D possibly TRBD1 on 5 matching bases. The CDR3 has 14 amino acids. Deletions cut 3 bases from V and 2 bases from J, with 11 bases between. Germline-derived CDR1 and CDR2 are SNHLY and FYNNEI. CDR3 protein: CASSDRVGTYEQYF. CDR3 nucleotide sequence: TGTGCCAGCAGTGACAGGGTTGGAACCTACGAGCAGTACTTC.

The rearrangement joins TRBV6-2 or TRBV6-3 to TRBJ2-3, with D perhaps matching TRBD1 (6 bases). Trimming stripped 5 bases from V and 6 bases from J, with 18 bases between. The CDR3 contains 15 residues. Germline V gene lookup returns CDR1 MNHEY and CDR2 SVGEGT. This CDR3 reads CASSRRQDPGDTQYF. CDR3 DNA sequence: TGTGCCAGCAGTCGCAGACAGGATCCCGGGGATACGCAGTATTTT.